This T cell receptor beta chain was captured by sequencing in a study of blood T cell repertoires in COVID-19. This CDR3 is 16 amino acids long. With V trimmed by 7 bases and J by 1 base, 7 bases remained unmatched. Germline lookup yields CDR1 LNHDA and CDR2 SQIVND (reference sequence). Only in-frame clones appear in the TCRdb table, and some are missing; sequencing was by immunoSEQ multiplex PCR. The repertoire holds 110,000 to 150,000 clones, with approximately 87% as singletons. The chain combines TRBV19 with TRBJ2-1; 10 nucleotides line up with TRBD1. The material sequenced was peripheral blood. The TCR originated in a human donor in a cohort sampled during active COVID-19. CDR3 nucleotide sequence: TGTGCCAGTACCTCCCTGGGACAGGGGTCCTACAATGAGCAGTTCTTC. Translated, it gives CASTSLGQGSYNEQFF.